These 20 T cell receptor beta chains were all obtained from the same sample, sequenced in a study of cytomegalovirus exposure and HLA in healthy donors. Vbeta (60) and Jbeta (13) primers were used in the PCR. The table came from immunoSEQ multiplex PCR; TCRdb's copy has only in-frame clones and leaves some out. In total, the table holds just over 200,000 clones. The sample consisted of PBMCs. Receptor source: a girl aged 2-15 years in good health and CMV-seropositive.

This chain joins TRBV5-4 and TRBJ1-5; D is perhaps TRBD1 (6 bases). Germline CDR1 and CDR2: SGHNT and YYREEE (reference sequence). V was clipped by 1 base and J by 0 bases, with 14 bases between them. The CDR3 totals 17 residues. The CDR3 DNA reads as TGTGCCAGCAGCTTGTTTGTCCCAGGGGTTAGCAATCAGCCCCAGCATTTT. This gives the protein CASSLFVPGVSNQPQHF.

The CDR3: CASSSAGTTYGYTF. The CDR3 region has the DNA TGTGCCAGCAGTTCCGCCGGGACAACCTATGGCTACACCTTC. This rearrangement joins TRBV28 to TRBJ1-2; weak D call: TRBD1 (6 bases). CDR3 length equals 14 residues. V lost 4 bases and J 4 bases, leaving 13 bases between the germline ends. CDR1 and CDR2 (germline): MDHEN, SYDVKM.

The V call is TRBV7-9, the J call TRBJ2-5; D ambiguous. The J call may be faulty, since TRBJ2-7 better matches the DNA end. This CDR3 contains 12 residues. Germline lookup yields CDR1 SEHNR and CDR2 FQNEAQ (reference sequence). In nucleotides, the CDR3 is TGTGCCAGCAGCTTAGGGTCCTACGAGCAGTACTTC. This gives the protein CASSLGSYEQYF.

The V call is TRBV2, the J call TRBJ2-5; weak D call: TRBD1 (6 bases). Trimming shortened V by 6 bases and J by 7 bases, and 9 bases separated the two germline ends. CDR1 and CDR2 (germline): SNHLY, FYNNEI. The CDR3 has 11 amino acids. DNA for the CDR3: TGTGCCAGCAGGGGGGCCCCGACCCAGTACTTC. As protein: CASRGAPTQYF.

Here the CDR3 reads CASSLAPSGARMNEQFF. For the CDR3, the DNA is TGCGCCAGCAGCTTGGCCCCTAGCGGGGCGCGAATGAATGAGCAGTTCTTC. The chain links TRBV5-1 to TRBJ2-1, with 9 bases fitting TRBD2. Germline V gene lookup returns CDR1 SGHRS and CDR2 YFSETQ. There are 17 residues in the CDR3. J was trimmed by 7 bases and V by 0 bases; bases with no gene match: 11.

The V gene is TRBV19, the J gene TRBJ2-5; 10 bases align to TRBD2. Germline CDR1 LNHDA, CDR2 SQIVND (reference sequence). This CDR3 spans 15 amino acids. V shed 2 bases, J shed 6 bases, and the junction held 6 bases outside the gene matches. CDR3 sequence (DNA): TGTGCCAGTAGTATAAGACTAGCGGGTAGAAAGACCCAGTACTTC. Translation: CASSIRLAGRKTQYF.

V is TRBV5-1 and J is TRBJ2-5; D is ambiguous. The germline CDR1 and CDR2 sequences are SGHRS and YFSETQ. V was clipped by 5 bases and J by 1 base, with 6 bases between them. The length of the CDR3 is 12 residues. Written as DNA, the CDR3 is TGCGCCAGCAGGTTCGGCCAAGAGACCCAGTACTTC. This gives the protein CASRFGQETQYF.

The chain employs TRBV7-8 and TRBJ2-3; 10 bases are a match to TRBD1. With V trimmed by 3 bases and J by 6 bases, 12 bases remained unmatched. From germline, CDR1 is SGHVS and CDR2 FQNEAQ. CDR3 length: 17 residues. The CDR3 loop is CASSFLDRGAAMDTQYF. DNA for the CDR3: TGTGCCAGCAGCTTCCTGGACAGGGGGGCTGCAATGGATACGCAGTATTTT.

The CDR3 spells CASSSPQGGNGYTF. CDR3 bases: TGTGCCAGCAGTTCACCACAGGGTGGGAATGGCTACACCTTC. V gene TRBV6-5 combines with J gene TRBJ1-2; D might be TRBD1 (6 bases). Germline V CDR1 and CDR2: MNHEY, SVGAGI. V dropped 4 bases and J dropped 6 bases, with 15 bases sitting between them. The CDR3 contains 14 residues.

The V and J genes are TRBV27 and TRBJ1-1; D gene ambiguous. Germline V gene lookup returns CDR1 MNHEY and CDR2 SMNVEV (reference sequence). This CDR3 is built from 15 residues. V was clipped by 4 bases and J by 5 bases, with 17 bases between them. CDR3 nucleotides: TGTGCCAGCAGTTCCCCCGGAGGGAGAGTTACTGAAGCTTTCTTT. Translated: CASSSPGGRVTEAFF.

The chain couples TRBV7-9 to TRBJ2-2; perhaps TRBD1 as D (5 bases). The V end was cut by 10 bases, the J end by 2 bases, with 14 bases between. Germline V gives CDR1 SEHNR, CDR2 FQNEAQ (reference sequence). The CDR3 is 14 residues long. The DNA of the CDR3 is TGTGCCACCGATCAGGGTGGTAACACCGGGGAGCTGTTTTTT. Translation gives CATDQGGNTGELFF. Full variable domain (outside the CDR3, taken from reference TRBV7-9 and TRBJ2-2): DTGVSQNPRHKITKRGQNVTFRCDPISEHNRLYWYRQTLGQGPEFLTYFQNEAQLEKSRLLSDRFSAERPKGSFSTLEIQRTEQGDSAMYLCATDQGGNTGELFFGEGSRLTVL.

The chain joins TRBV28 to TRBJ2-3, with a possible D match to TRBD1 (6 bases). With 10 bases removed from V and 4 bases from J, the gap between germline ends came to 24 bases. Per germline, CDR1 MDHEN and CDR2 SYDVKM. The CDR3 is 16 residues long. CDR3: CAIRPQQGTAADTQYF. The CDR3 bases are TGTGCCATCCGACCTCAACAGGGTACGGCCGCAGATACGCAGTATTTT.

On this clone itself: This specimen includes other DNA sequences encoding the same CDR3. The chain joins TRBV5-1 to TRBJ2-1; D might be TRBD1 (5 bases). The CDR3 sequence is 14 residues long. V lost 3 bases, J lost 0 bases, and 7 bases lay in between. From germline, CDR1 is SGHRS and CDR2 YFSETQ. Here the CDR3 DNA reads TGCGCCAGCAGCTCCGACAGCTCCTACAATGAGCAGTTCTTC. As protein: CASSSDSSYNEQFF.

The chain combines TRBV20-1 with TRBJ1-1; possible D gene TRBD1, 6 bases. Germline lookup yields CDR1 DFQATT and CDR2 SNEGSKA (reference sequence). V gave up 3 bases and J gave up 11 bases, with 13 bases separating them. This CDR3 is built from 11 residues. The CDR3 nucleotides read TGCAGTGCTAGTAGGTCCCAGGGGGCTTTCTTT. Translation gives CSASRSQGAFF.

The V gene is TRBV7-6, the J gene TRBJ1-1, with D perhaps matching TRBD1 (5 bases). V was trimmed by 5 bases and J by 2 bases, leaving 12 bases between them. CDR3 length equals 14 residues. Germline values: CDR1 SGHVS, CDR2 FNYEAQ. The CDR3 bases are TGTGCCAGCAGCCCCCTGACAGCCAACACTGAAGCTTTCTTT. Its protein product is CASSPLTANTEAFF. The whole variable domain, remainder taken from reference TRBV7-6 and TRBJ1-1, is GAGVSQSPRYKVTKRGQDVALRCDPISGHVSLYWYRQALGQGPEFLTYFNYEAQQDKSGLPNDRFSAERPEGSISTLTIQRTEQRDSAMYRCASSPLTANTEAFFGQGTRLTVV.

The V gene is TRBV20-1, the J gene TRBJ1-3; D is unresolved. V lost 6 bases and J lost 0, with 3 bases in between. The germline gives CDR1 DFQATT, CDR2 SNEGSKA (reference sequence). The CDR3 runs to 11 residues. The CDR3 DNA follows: TGCAGTGCCGGCTCTGGAAACACCATATATTTT. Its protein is CSAGSGNTIYF.

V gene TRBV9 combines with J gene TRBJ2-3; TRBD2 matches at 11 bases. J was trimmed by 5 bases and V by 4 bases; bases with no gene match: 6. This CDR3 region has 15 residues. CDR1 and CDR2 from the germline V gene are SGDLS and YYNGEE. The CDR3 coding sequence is TGTGCCAGCAGCCCATCTAGCGGGAGGCTAGATACGCAGTATTTT. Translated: CASSPSSGRLDTQYF.

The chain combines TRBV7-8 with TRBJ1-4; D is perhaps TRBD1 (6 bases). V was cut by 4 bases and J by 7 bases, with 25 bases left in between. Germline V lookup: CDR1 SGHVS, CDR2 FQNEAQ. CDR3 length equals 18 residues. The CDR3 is CASSSSHPGEGVAEKLFF. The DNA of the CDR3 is TGTGCCAGCAGCTCCTCCCACCCAGGGGAAGGGGTGGCTGAAAAACTGTTTTTT. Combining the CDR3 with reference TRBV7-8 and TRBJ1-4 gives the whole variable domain GAGVSQSPRYKVAKRGQDVALRCDPISGHVSLFWYQQALGQGPEFLTYFQNEAQLDKSGLPSDRFFAERPEGSVSTLKIQRTQQEDSAVYLCASSSSHPGEGVAEKLFFGSGTQLSVL.

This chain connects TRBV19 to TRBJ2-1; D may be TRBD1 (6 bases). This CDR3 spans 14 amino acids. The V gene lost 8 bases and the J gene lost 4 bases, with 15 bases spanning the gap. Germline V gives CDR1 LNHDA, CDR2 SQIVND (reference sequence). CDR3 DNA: TGTGCCAGTCGAATGGCAGGGGTGTACAATGAGCAGTTCTTC. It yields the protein CASRMAGVYNEQFF.

CDR3 nucleotides: TGTGCCACCAGCAGAGCTACAGGGGTCGGCAATCAGCCCCAGCATTTT. Its translation is CATSRATGVGNQPQHF. The genes are TRBV15 and TRBJ1-5, with 7 bases that match TRBD1. CDR3 length: 16 residues. After removal of 1 base from V and 2 bases from J, the junction contained 5 bases not matched to a gene. From germline, CDR1 is LNHNV and CDR2 YYDKDF (reference sequence).